This record concerns one TCR beta chain sequence. Its antigen is undetermined. The junction departs from the called germline gene at one end, perhaps through a read error. These data are taken from a study of OX40 agonist ivuxolimab in advanced cancers. Broader study findings: CD4+ and CD8+ T cells in blood underwent clonal expansion by week 6 at 0.1 to 3.0 mg/kg.

Only in-frame clones appear in the TCRdb table, and some are missing; sequencing was by immunoSEQ multiplex PCR. The profile shows 80,000 to 100,000 clones, about 85% of them singletons. Germline V CDR1 and CDR2: SGHAT, FQNNGV. The CDR3 covers 16 residues. The J gene is TRBJ2-3, the V gene TRBV11-2; either TRBD1 or TRBD2 may supply D (5 bases each). The source was CD4+ or CD8+ T cells sorted from blood, collected in a trial of the OX40 agonist ivuxolimab. The origin of this receptor is an adult with an advanced solid tumor such as melanoma, head and neck, liver or kidney cancer. CDR3 nucleotides: TGTGCCAGCAACTTAACCAGGGACGCTAGTCCGGATACGCAGTATTTT. It yields the protein CASNLTRDASPDTQYF.